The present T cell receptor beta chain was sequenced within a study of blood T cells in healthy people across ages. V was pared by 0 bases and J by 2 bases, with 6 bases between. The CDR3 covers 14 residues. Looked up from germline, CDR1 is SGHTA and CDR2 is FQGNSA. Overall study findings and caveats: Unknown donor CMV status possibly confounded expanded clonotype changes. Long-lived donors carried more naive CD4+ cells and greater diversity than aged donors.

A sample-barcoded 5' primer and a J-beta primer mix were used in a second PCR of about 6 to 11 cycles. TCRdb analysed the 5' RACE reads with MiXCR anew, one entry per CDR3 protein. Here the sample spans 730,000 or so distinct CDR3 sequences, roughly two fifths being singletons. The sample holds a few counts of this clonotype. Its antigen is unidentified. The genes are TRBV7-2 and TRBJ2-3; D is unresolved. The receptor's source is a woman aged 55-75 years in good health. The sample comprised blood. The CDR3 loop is CASSLAPYTDTQYF. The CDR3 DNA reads TGTGCCAGCAGCTTAGCCCCCTACACAGATACGCAGTATTTT.